The next 21 T cell receptor beta chains were all read from a single sample in a study of low-dose radiotherapy and immunotherapy resistance in tumors. First-strand cDNA relied on TRAV- and TRBV-specific primers spanning alpha and beta chains. PCR amplification of the TCRs was performed with Phusion for 20 to 25 PCR cycles, and it relied on a constant-region primer together with a V-primer adapter. TCRdb passed the reads through MiXCR, listing each CDR3 protein once. Of about 9,800 distinct CDR3 sequences listed, approximately 81% are singletons. The receptor source for this set is a human donor with advanced metastatic prostate, ovarian, gallbladder or colorectal cancer (not recorded which). This table probably holds off-target reads from a library built for another chain.

The J gene is TRBJ1-1, the V gene TRBV28, with D possibly being TRBD1 (5 bases). The germline V and J ends were trimmed by 7 bases and 4 bases, with 19 bases remaining between them. CDR3 length: 15 residues. Germline V gene sequence: CDR1 MDHEN, CDR2 SYDVKM. The CDR3 region has the DNA TGTGCCAGCAACAGGAGTCGGGGTTCGAGCACTGAAGCTTTCTTT. Translated, it gives CASNRSRGSSTEAFF.

This clonotype was recorded once. V and J are TRBV19 and TRBJ2-5; D unclear. Germline V gene sequence: CDR1 LNHDA, CDR2 SQIVND (reference sequence). The CDR3 runs 12 residues. V lost 6 bases to trimming and J lost 1 base, with 6 bases between them. The CDR3 sequence: CASSNTQETQYF. The CDR3 DNA sequence: TGTGCCAGTAGCAACACCCAAGAGACCCAGTACTTC.

The rearrangement links TRBV4-2 to TRBJ2-1; D ambiguous. The CDR3 length is 16 residues. Trimming removed 4 bases at V and 0 bases at J, with 13 bases between. Germline CDR1 LGHNA, CDR2 YNFKEQ. The CDR3 coding sequence is TGTGCCAGCAGCCTACAACCAAGCAGCTCCTACAATGAGCAGTTCTTC. The encoded protein is CASSLQPSSSYNEQFF.

V is TRBV29-1 and J is TRBJ2-7, with D possibly TRBD1 on 5 matching bases. Between the trimmed V and J ends, which lost 4 bases and 3 bases, there was a span of 13 bases. Germline V gene data show CDR1 as SQVTM and CDR2 as ANQGSEA. The CDR3 sequence is 13 residues long. CDR3 amino acids: CSVAGHRNYEQYF. CDR3 nucleotide sequence: TGCAGCGTTGCTGGACACCGGAACTACGAGCAGTACTTC.

This rearrangement joins TRBV7-8 to TRBJ2-3; the match to TRBD1 covers 7 bases. Germline trimming cut 0 bases from V and 2 bases from J; bases unmatched to any gene: 5. The CDR3 spans 16 residues. From germline, CDR1 is SGHVS and CDR2 FQNEAQ. This chain's CDR3 is CASSLAGTVITDTQYF. The CDR3 nucleotides read TGTGCCAGCAGCTTAGCGGGGACAGTAATCACAGATACGCAGTATTTT.

The chain links TRBV12-3 or TRBV12-4 to TRBJ2-1, with D hard to call. The CDR3 length is 12 residues. Trimming left V 1 base short and J 6 bases short, with 4 bases between. Written as DNA, the CDR3 is TGTGCCAGCAGTTTAGGGTTCAATGAGCAGTTCTTC. Translation gives CASSLGFNEQFF.

The gene calls are TRBV6-1 and TRBJ2-2, with 11 bases lining up with TRBD2. The V segment lost 5 bases and the J segment 4 bases; nucleotides outside the gene matches: 6. Germline CDR1 reads MNHNS; CDR2 reads SASEGT. This CDR3 comprises 16 residues. CDR3: CASSPPGLAATGELFF. As DNA, the CDR3 is TGTGCCAGCAGTCCTCCGGGACTAGCGGCCACCGGGGAGCTGTTTTTT.

In its sample, this clonotype was seen a few times. This chain links TRBV10-3 with TRBJ2-1; TRBD2 matches 9 bases. This CDR3 spans 16 amino acids. CDR1 is ENHRY and CDR2 is SYGVKD in the germline V gene. Losses at the gene ends were 6 bases for V and 0 bases for J; bases not matched to a gene: 6. The CDR3 sequence is CAIRTSGSNSYNEQFF. In DNA form, the CDR3 reads TGTGCCATCAGGACTAGCGGATCCAACTCCTACAATGAGCAGTTCTTC.

The chain combines TRBV28 with TRBJ1-1; D is unresolved. In germline, CDR1 is MDHEN, CDR2 SYDVKM. The CDR3 totals 12 residues. Trimming took off 2 bases at V and 5 bases at J, with 6 bases between the two ends. The CDR3 DNA reads TGTGCCAGCAGTTTACGAGAGACTGAAGCTTTCTTT. Its translation is CASSLRETEAFF.

The V call is TRBV28, the J call TRBJ2-1; D not certain. V lost 10 bases to trimming and J lost 0 bases, with 10 bases between them. The CDR3 sequence is 13 residues long. Germline V gene lookup returns CDR1 MDHEN and CDR2 SYDVKM. The CDR3 DNA reads as TGTGCCACCTTAGGATACTCCTACAATGAGCAGTTCTTC. It specifies CATLGYSYNEQFF.

This clonotype was recorded a few times. The V gene is TRBV4-2, the J gene TRBJ2-1; tentative D call: TRBD2 (5 bases). Trimming took 0 bases from V and 0 from J, leaving 9 bases between them. The CDR3 spans 16 residues. Germline CDR1 reads LGHNA; CDR2 reads YNFKEQ. CDR3 nucleotide sequence: TGTGCCAGCAGCCAAGATCTAGGGAGCTCCTACAATGAGCAGTTCTTC. It translates to CASSQDLGSSYNEQFF.

V is TRBV12-3 or TRBV12-4 and J is TRBJ2-5, with D uncertain. CDR3 size: 13 residues. Trimming left V 0 bases short and J 11 bases short, with 13 bases between. This CDR3 reads CASSLAGQTAQYF. CDR3 bases: TGTGCCAGCAGTTTAGCCGGCCAAACCGCACAGTACTTC.

This clonotype was seen once. The rearrangement uses TRBV28 and TRBJ2-1, with D hard to call. CDR1 and CDR2 (germline): MDHEN, SYDVKM. The CDR3 is 11 amino acids. V was shortened by 5 bases and J by 4 bases, with 3 bases between the two germline ends. The CDR3 DNA reads as TGTGCCAGCAGTCAATACAATGAGCAGTTCTTC. Translated: CASSQYNEQFF.

V and J are TRBV28 and TRBJ1-2, with unresolved D. V was clipped by 6 bases and J by 8 bases, with 16 bases between them. Germline V gives CDR1 MDHEN, CDR2 SYDVKM. The CDR3 is 13 amino acids. The CDR3 region has the DNA TGTGCCAGCAGAGCTGGGAGGGTAGGCGGCTACACCTTC. As protein: CASRAGRVGGYTF.

This clonotype appeared a few times. This sequence joins TRBV5-5 and TRBJ2-7, with 10 bases that match TRBD2. The CDR3 has 16 residues. Trimming cost V 4 bases and J 5 bases; bases outside gene matches: 12. Germline V gene sequence: CDR1 SGHKS, CDR2 YYEKEE (reference sequence). CDR3 sequence: CASSRRLAGVFNEQYF. The CDR3 DNA reads TGTGCCAGCAGCAGGAGGCTAGCGGGAGTTTTCAACGAGCAGTACTTC.

In this sample, this clonotype turned up once. The gene calls are TRBV4-1 and TRBJ1-5, with a weak D call TRBD1 (5 bases). The CDR3 covers 15 residues. Germline assignment: CDR1 MGHRA and CDR2 YSYEKL. Trimming took 0 bases from V and 6 from J, leaving 12 bases between them. Here the CDR3 reads CASSQEGRESQPQHF. The CDR3 DNA is TGCGCCAGCAGCCAAGAAGGCAGGGAAAGTCAGCCCCAGCATTTT.

In this sample, this clonotype turned up a few times. In nucleotides, the CDR3 is TGTGCCAGCTCTACACCTTCCTATGGCTACACCTTC. Translation: CASSTPSYGYTF. The rearrangement joins TRBV28 to TRBJ1-2; D unclear. The CDR3 extends over 12 amino acids. Germline V lookup: CDR1 MDHEN, CDR2 SYDVKM. The V gene lost 8 bases and the J gene lost 4 bases, with 11 bases spanning the gap.

The genes are TRBV5-5 and TRBJ1-2; D is ambiguous. V was pared by 6 bases and J by 0 bases, with 9 bases between. Germline CDR1 reads SGHKS; CDR2 reads YYEKEE (reference sequence). This CDR3 is built from 13 residues. The CDR3 DNA reads as TGTGCCAGCACCCCACGGGCTAACTATGGCTACACCTTC. Protein product: CASTPRANYGYTF.

The rearrangement joins TRBV20-1 to TRBJ2-7, with TRBD2 matching over 10 bases. The ends lost 2 bases at V and 0 bases at J; junction bases unmatched: 10. CDR1 DFQATT and CDR2 SNEGSKA come from the germline V gene (reference sequence). CDR3 length: 17 residues. The CDR3 coding sequence is TGCAGTGCTAGACCTCTCGGACTAGCGGACAGCTCCTACGAGCAGTACTTC. This sequence encodes CSARPLGLADSSYEQYF.

This chain links TRBV27 with TRBJ2-2; maybe TRBD1 (8 bases). V was pared by 8 bases and J by 7 bases, with 20 bases between. The CDR3 is 15 amino acids. Germline lookup yields CDR1 MNHEY and CDR2 SMNVEV (reference sequence). CDR3 residues: CASRTGGESIGELFF. The CDR3, as DNA: TGTGCCAGCCGTACAGGGGGGGAGTCGATCGGGGAGCTGTTTTTT.

Regarding this clonotype: Relative to the germline gene, one junction end is altered; a read error may explain this. The chain uses TRBV7-2 and TRBJ2-7; 9 bases map to TRBD1. Germline V gene lookup returns CDR1 SGHTA and CDR2 FQGNSA. The CDR3 loop spans 15 amino acids. CDR3 in DNA: TGTGCCAGCAGCCTAGCGAGACAGGGGGCCTACGAGCAGTACTTC. Translating gives CASSLARQGAYEQYF.